The source of this T cell receptor beta chain is a study of shared clonotypes between healthy human individuals. Study-wide background: Each donor contributed plates that comprised three CD4 naive, three CD4 memory, two CD8 naive and one CD8 memory.

Measured with immunoSEQ multiplex PCR; TCRdb has only the in-frame clones, and not every one. The sample records roughly 2,300,000 clones, 85% to 95% being singletons. Germline V CDR1 and CDR2: SQVTM, ANQGSEA. This CDR3 comprises 14 residues. With 4 bases removed from V and 0 bases from J, the gap between germline ends came to 12 bases. The specimen sequenced was naive CD4+ T cells from PBMCs. Stated subset: CD45RA+ positively selected. The chain has TRBV29-1 and TRBJ1-1; no definite D call. This clonotype originated in a man in his late teens or twenties in good health. Some clones in this sample may be carry-over from other donors' samples. The CDR3 DNA is TGCAGCGTTGTAGACCCGGGCTTGAACACTGAAGCTTTCTTT. This codes for CSVVDPGLNTEAFF.